Below, 7 T cell receptor beta chains from the same sample are listed, as sequenced in a study of CD4+ T cells in melanoma. Produced via immunoSEQ multiplex PCR; TCRdb's table is partial and in-frame only. The sample holds 140,000 or so clones; 92% are singletons and the top ten take 1.5% to 1.9%. These TCRs come from a human donor with melanoma.

J is TRBJ2-1 and V is TRBV5-1; D is unclear. CDR1 is SGHRS and CDR2 is YFSETQ in the germline V gene. Trimming removed 7 bases at V and 0 bases at J, with 14 bases between. This CDR3 is 15 amino acids long. The CDR3 loop is CASRAGTGSYNEQFF. In DNA form, the CDR3 reads TGCGCCAGCCGGGCCGGCACCGGCTCCTACAATGAGCAGTTCTTC.

The V and J genes are TRBV7-6 and TRBJ2-5, with D uncertain. Germline loops: CDR1 SGHVS, CDR2 FNYEAQ. V lost 2 bases to trimming and J lost 5 bases, with 9 bases between them. The CDR3 extends over 13 amino acids. The CDR3 protein is CASSLSGLETQYF. CDR3 in DNA: TGTGCCAGCAGCTTATCCGGGTTGGAGACCCAGTACTTC.

The chain uses TRBV5-1 and TRBJ2-7, with a tentative D call TRBD2 (5 bases). Per germline, CDR1 SGHRS and CDR2 YFSETQ. V lost 0 bases, J lost 7 bases, and 11 bases lay in between. The CDR3 runs 13 residues. The DNA for the CDR3 is TGCGCCAGCAGCTTGGCTGGAGGCCTGGAGCAGTACTTC. It specifies CASSLAGGLEQYF.

The chain has TRBV6-1 and TRBJ2-2, with D possibly matching TRBD1 (6 bases). The length of the CDR3 is 15 residues. Trimming took 8 bases from V and 2 from J, leaving 15 bases between them. CDR1 and CDR2 from the germline V gene are MNHNS and SASEGT. The CDR3 bases are TGTGCCAGCCAATCCCAGGGGAGAAACACCGGGGAGCTGTTTTTT. Protein: CASQSQGRNTGELFF.

The J gene is TRBJ2-6, the V gene TRBV15; D possibly corresponds to TRBD2 (7 bases). Germline V CDR1 and CDR2: LNHNV, YYDKDF (reference sequence). Trimming left V 1 base short and J 2 bases short, with 12 bases between. The CDR3 has 17 residues. In DNA form, the CDR3 reads TGTGCCACCAGCAGAGTGGGGGGGCCGGCTGGGGCCAACGTCCTGACTTTC. Translated, it gives CATSRVGGPAGANVLTF. Variable domain in full (rest from reference TRBV15 and TRBJ2-6): DAMVIQNPRYQVTQFGKPVTLSCSQTLNHNVMYWYQQKSSQAPKLLFHYYDKDFNNEADTPDNFQSRRPNTSFCFLDIRSPGLGDTAMYLCATSRVGGPAGANVLTFGAGSRLTVL.

The chain joins TRBV19 to TRBJ2-1; unclear D gene. The length of the CDR3 is 15 residues. The V gene's germline CDR1 is LNHDA and CDR2 SQIVND (reference sequence). V was pared by 3 bases and J by 2 bases, with 11 bases between. The CDR3: CASSILAEPYNEQFF. The CDR3 DNA sequence: TGTGCCAGTAGTATTCTGGCAGAACCCTACAATGAGCAGTTCTTC.

The chain recombines TRBV6-5 with TRBJ1-2; the match to TRBD1 covers 7 bases. V lost 6 bases, J lost 7 bases, and 8 bases stayed unmatched. Looked up from germline, CDR1 is MNHEY and CDR2 is SVGAGI. The CDR3 runs to 13 residues. DNA of the CDR3: TGTGCCAGCAGCCCTGACAGGGTCGGTGGCTACACCTTC. It encodes CASSPDRVGGYTF.